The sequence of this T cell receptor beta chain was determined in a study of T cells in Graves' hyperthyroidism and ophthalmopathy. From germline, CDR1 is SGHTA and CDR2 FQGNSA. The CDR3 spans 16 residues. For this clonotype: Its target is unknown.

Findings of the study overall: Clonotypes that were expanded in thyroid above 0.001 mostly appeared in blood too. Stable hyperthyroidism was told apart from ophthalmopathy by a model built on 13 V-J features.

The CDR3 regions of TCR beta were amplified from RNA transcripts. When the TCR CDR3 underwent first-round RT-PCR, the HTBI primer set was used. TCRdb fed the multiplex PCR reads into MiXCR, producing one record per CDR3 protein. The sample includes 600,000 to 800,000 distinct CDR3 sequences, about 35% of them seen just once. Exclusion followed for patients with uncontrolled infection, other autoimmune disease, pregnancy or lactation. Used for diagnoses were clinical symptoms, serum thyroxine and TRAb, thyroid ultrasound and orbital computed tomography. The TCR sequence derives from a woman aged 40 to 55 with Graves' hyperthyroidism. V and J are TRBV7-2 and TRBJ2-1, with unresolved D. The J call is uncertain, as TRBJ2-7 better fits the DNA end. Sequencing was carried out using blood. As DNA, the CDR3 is TGTGCCAGCAGCCCGCCCTGGCGAACTGCCTACAATGAGCAGTACTTC. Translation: CASSPPWRTAYNEQYF.